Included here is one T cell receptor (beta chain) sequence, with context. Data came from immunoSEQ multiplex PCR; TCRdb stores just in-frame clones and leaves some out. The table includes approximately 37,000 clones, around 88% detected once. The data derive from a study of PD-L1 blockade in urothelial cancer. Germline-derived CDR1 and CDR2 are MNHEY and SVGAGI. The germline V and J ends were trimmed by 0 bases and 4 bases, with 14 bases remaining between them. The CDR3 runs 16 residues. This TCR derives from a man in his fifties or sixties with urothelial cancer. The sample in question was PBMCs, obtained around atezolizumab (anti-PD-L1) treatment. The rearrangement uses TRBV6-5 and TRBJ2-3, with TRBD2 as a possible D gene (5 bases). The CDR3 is CASSYSEGAYPDTQYF. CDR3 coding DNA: TGTGCCAGCAGTTACTCCGAGGGAGCATACCCAGATACGCAGTATTTT.